This T cell receptor (beta chain) stems from a study of PD-1 blockade in classical Hodgkin lymphoma. Study-level points and caveats: Complete responders' diversity at baseline resembled that of newly diagnosed patients. By C4D1, CD4+ diversity increased significantly, especially in complete responders. Baseline TCR diversity was reportedly lower in newly diagnosed patients than in healthy donors. It was reported as lower still in relapsed/refractory patients.

Every patient relapsed after autologous stem cell transplantation, and brentuximab vedotin exposure varied. Each best response was a complete response, a partial response or progressive disease. The CDR3 spans 13 residues. Germline lookup yields CDR1 SQVTM and CDR2 ANQGSEA. Between the trimmed V and J ends, which lost 3 bases and 8 bases, there was a span of 16 bases. Using immunoSEQ multiplex PCR, the repertoire was profiled, and TCRdb retains in-frame clones only, with some absent. The sample yields some 14,000 clones, 70% to 90% seen once. To note about this clone: The target antigen is unknown.

V usage is TRBV29-1 and J usage is TRBJ1-1; D gene unclear. The material sequenced was peripheral blood mononuclear cells (PBMCs), taken at baseline. The receptor comes from a human donor with classical Hodgkin lymphoma. As DNA, the CDR3 is TGCAGCGTTGATGGTTACTCTCTAACCGAAGCTTTCTTT. Translating gives CSVDGYSLTEAFF.